This T cell receptor beta chain derives from a study of T cell responses to AZD1222 COVID-19 vaccine. Overall study results and limits: Repertoire sampling was restricted to post-peak T cell response timepoints. Clonal diversity was possibly underestimated, and the donors were mostly white British, with more females.

This clone has a handful of counts. The target antigen is unknown. CDR1 and CDR2 from the germline V gene are KGHSH and LQKENI. This CDR3 is 14 amino acids long. J gave up 6 bases and V 5 bases, and 2 bases lay outside the gene matches. Here immunoSEQ multiplex PCR was the method, and the copy in TCRdb shows in-frame clones only, minus some. The data contain about 140,000 clones, about nine tenths of them singletons. This TCR derives from an adult in good health. The input for sequencing was peripheral blood, taken on day 0 of AZD1222 vaccination. The chain joins TRBV18 to TRBJ1-6; TRBD1 agrees at 9 bases. The CDR3: CASSRDRANSPLHF. DNA for the CDR3: TGTGCCAGCTCAAGGGACAGGGCTAATTCACCCCTCCACTTT.